What follows are 18 T cell receptor beta chains derived from one specimen sequenced in a study of tumor-infiltrating lymphocytes in localized non-small cell lung cancer. Sequencing used immunoSEQ multiplex PCR; TCRdb keeps in-frame clones, though not all of them. The sample yields 15,000 or so clones, less than 80% seen once. The source material was lung tumor tissue. The receptors were sampled from a human donor with non-small cell lung cancer.

This chain connects TRBV27 to TRBJ1-5, with 9 bases fitting TRBD1. This CDR3 has 14 amino acids. With 3 bases clipped from V and 7 bases from J, the junction kept 4 bases outside the gene matches. In germline, CDR1 is MNHEY, CDR2 SMNVEV (reference sequence). This chain's CDR3 is CASSLGDRGQPQHF. The CDR3 coding sequence is TGTGCCAGCAGTTTGGGAGACAGGGGGCAGCCCCAGCATTTT.

The chain carries TRBV21-1 and TRBJ1-1; TRBD1 was called by the table and not checked on the DNA. TRBV21-1 is tagged as a pseudogene. The CDR3 has 15 amino acids. CDR3: CASSKKTREGTEAFF. The CDR3 coding sequence is TGTGCCAGCAGCAAAAAGACACGCGAAGGAACTGAAGCTTTCTTT.

The gene calls are TRBV7-3 and TRBJ1-1; possible D gene TRBD1, 5 bases. Germline V lookup: CDR1 SGHTA, CDR2 FQGTGA. V lost 0 bases and J 5 bases, leaving 13 bases between the germline ends. This CDR3 is 15 amino acids long. CDR3 sequence reads: CASSLTSGAGTEAFF. The CDR3 coding sequence is TGTGCCAGCAGCTTAACGAGTGGGGCCGGGACTGAAGCTTTCTTT.

The V call is TRBV19, the J call TRBJ2-7; maybe TRBD2 (5 bases). Looked up from germline, CDR1 is LNHDA and CDR2 is SQIVND (reference sequence). The CDR3 extends over 14 amino acids. The germline V and J ends were trimmed by 7 bases and 2 bases, with 15 bases remaining between them. CDR3 in DNA: TGTGCCAGTACCGATCGGACTGACCCCTACGAGCAGTACTTC. It specifies CASTDRTDPYEQYF.

This chain links TRBV30 with TRBJ1-1; D is uncertain. The germline gives CDR1 GTSNPN, CDR2 SVGIG (reference sequence). The V end lost 0 bases, the J end lost 11 bases, and 4 bases lay between the germline ends. CDR3 length equals 9 residues. The CDR3 region has the DNA TGTGCCTGGAGTGTTGTGGCTTTCTTT. Protein product: CAWSVVAFF.

This clone was seen a few times. V usage is TRBV5-1 and J usage is TRBJ2-7; TRBD2 matches 13 bases. The V and J ends lost 3 bases and 5 bases, in that order; junction bases with no gene match: 5. Germline CDR1 reads SGHRS; CDR2 reads YFSETQ. CDR3 length: 15 residues. CDR3 nucleotides: TGCGCCAGCAGCTCCGGACTAGCGGGAGCGGACGAGCAGTACTTC. Protein sequence: CASSSGLAGADEQYF.

This clone was detected only a few times. V gene TRBV4-2 combines with J gene TRBJ1-1, with D unclear. The CDR3 covers 15 residues. Germline lookup yields CDR1 LGHNA and CDR2 YNFKEQ. The germline V and J ends were trimmed by 1 base and 5 bases, with 14 bases remaining between them. The CDR3 sequence: CASSQGVVVGTEAFF. The CDR3 DNA sequence: TGTGCCAGCAGCCAAGGGGTGGTCGTGGGAACTGAAGCTTTCTTT.

The chain carries TRBV6-1 and TRBJ1-4; 8 positions match TRBD1. Germline CDR1 reads MNHNS; CDR2 reads SASEGT. Losses at the gene ends were 4 bases for V and 8 bases for J; bases not matched to a gene: 6. The CDR3 length is 14 residues. The CDR3 DNA reads as TGTGCCAGCAGTGGTAGACAGGGGAGGGAAAAACTGTTTTTT. It translates to CASSGRQGREKLFF.

The chain couples TRBV7-9 to TRBJ1-1; D gene ambiguous. The CDR3 runs 13 residues. V lost 1 base to trimming and J lost 5 bases, with 8 bases between them. Germline V gives CDR1 SEHNR, CDR2 FQNEAQ (reference sequence). The CDR3 sequence: CASSLVGKTEAFF. DNA of the CDR3: TGTGCCAGCAGCTTAGTAGGGAAAACTGAAGCTTTCTTT.

This clone was counted a single time. This chain uses TRBV10-3 with TRBJ2-7; a possible D gene is TRBD2 (6 bases). Germline V CDR1 and CDR2: ENHRY, SYGVKD. Trimming cost V 2 bases and J 4 bases, with 15 bases left between them. This CDR3 region has 15 residues. In DNA form, the CDR3 reads TGTGCCATCAGTGAGATTTCGGGAGAAGAGTACGAGCAGTACTTC. It is translated as CAISEISGEEYEQYF.

The chain uses TRBV5-8 and TRBJ1-4; 8 bases line up with TRBD1. Per the germline V gene, CDR1 is SGHTS and CDR2 is YDEGEE. This CDR3 spans 16 amino acids. V lost 3 bases, J lost 0 bases, and 4 bases stayed unmatched. The CDR3 reads CASSSGTGSTNEKLFF. In DNA, the CDR3 is TGTGCCAGCAGCTCCGGGACAGGTTCAACTAATGAAAAACTGTTTTTT.

J is TRBJ2-1 and V is TRBV7-3; no reliable D call. V gave up 1 base and J gave up 6 bases, with 4 bases separating them. Germline CDR1 SGHTA, CDR2 FQGTGA. The CDR3 spans 12 residues. CDR3 protein: CASSLNFNEQFF. CDR3 DNA sequence: TGTGCCAGCAGCTTAAACTTCAATGAGCAGTTCTTC.

The rearrangement joins TRBV13 to TRBJ1-3; D ambiguous. Germline CDR1 and CDR2: PRHDT and FYEKMQ (reference sequence). V was pared by 5 bases and J by 0 bases, with 14 bases between. The CDR3 loop spans 16 amino acids. In nucleotides, the CDR3 is TGTGCCAGCAGCCCTCCCCTCCAGAGCTCTGGAAACACCATATATTTT. This gives the protein CASSPPLQSSGNTIYF.

This clone was seen only a few times. V is TRBV10-1 and J is TRBJ1-1; TRBD1 agrees at 10 bases. CDR1 and CDR2 (germline): WNHNN, SYGVQD (reference sequence). The length of the CDR3 is 12 residues. V shed 11 bases, J shed 6 bases, and the junction held 6 bases outside the gene matches. In DNA form, the CDR3 reads TGCGCCGACCGGGACAGGGGTCCTGAAGCTTTCTTT. This codes for CADRDRGPEAFF.

This clone was counted a few times. CDR3 sequence (DNA): TGCGCCAGCAGCTTGGTGGGCCCAGGCTCTGGGGCCAACGTCCTGACTTTC. Amino acid sequence: CASSLVGPGSGANVLTF. The V and J genes are TRBV5-1 and TRBJ2-6; D remains ambiguous. The germline V gene has CDR1 SGHRS and CDR2 YFSETQ. V lost 0 bases to trimming and J lost 0 bases, with 10 bases between them. The CDR3 is made up of 17 amino acids. Looking up the rest from reference TRBV5-1 and TRBJ2-6 gives the full variable domain: KAGVTQTPRYLIKTRGQQVTLSCSPISGHRSVSWYQQTPGQGLQFLFEYFSETQRNKGNFPGRFSGRQFSNSRSEMNVSTLELGDSALYLCASSLVGPGSGANVLTFGAGSRLTVL.

The genes are TRBV4-2 and TRBJ2-1; TRBD1 matches at 7 bases. Germline CDR1 LGHNA, CDR2 YNFKEQ. This CDR3 spans 16 amino acids. Unmatched junction bases numbered 8, after V lost 4 bases and J lost 2 bases. This CDR3 reads CASSPLGQRTYNEQFF. CDR3 nucleotide sequence: TGTGCCAGCAGCCCACTGGGACAGAGGACCTACAATGAGCAGTTCTTC.

This chain joins TRBV29-1 and TRBJ1-2; no definite D call. CDR1 and CDR2 from the germline V gene are SQVTM and ANQGSEA. This CDR3 region has 11 residues. The V gene lost 7 bases and the J gene lost 7 bases, with 13 bases spanning the gap. CDR3 in amino acids: CSGREGGGYTF. The CDR3 bases are TGCAGCGGGCGGGAGGGTGGTGGCTACACCTTC.

The sample holds one count of this clone. The chain is built from TRBV30 and TRBJ1-6; TRBD1 matches at 9 bases. Germline trimming cut 2 bases from V and 9 bases from J; bases unmatched to any gene: 5. The CDR3 is 14 amino acids. The germline gives CDR1 GTSNPN, CDR2 SVGIG (reference sequence). CDR3 in DNA: TGTGCCTGGAGTTCGGGACAGGGAGGTTCACCCCTCCACTTT. Translated, it gives CAWSSGQGGSPLHF.